Following are 23 T cell receptor beta chains from one sample sequenced in a study of regulatory T cells in long-lasting Graves disease. HTBI primers from iRepertoire and Arm-PCR of CDR3 regions yielded the TCR beta libraries. TCRdb passed the multiplex PCR reads through MiXCR, listing each CDR3 protein once. The profile shows some 440,000 distinct CDR3 sequences, more than 20% of them singletons. Described time point: persistent/refractory GD, antithyroid drugs over 5 years with positive TRAb. The TCR library was made from RNA extracted from PBMCs. The starting material was peripheral blood mononuclear cells (PBMCs), obtained when the disease was refractory, from a patient treated with antithyroid drugs. These receptor sequences come from a female donor with Graves disease.

CDR3 nucleotides: TGTGCCAGCACTCCCCATGGGAAAGGAGCAAACAGGAACACTGAAGCTTTCTTT. This encodes CASTPHGKGANRNTEAFF. The chain links TRBV6-2 or TRBV6-3 to TRBJ1-1; D remains unclear. The germline V gene has CDR1 MNHEY and CDR2 SVGEGT. V was pared by 7 bases and J by 1 base, with 25 bases between. The CDR3 contains 18 residues.

This clonotype was observed a few times. This chain joins TRBV6-2 or TRBV6-3 and TRBJ2-7, with a weak D call TRBD1 (6 bases). The CDR3 has 13 residues. The germline V gene has CDR1 MNHEY and CDR2 SVGEGT. Trimming stripped 6 bases from V and 6 bases from J, with 15 bases between. In nucleotides, the CDR3 is TGTGCCAGCAGGAACCGGGGACATGTCGAGCAGTACTTC. Encoded protein: CASRNRGHVEQYF.

Concerning this clonotype itself: Given a much more abundant clone one base away, this may be a read error. This chain connects TRBV28 to TRBJ1-2, with no clear D. This CDR3 comprises 15 residues. Germline CDR1 and CDR2: MDHEN and SYDVKM. V was trimmed by 10 bases and J by 6 bases, leaving 24 bases between them. CDR3 nucleotides: TGTGCCAACCTCCCAACGTTCGGCGACGGGCATGGCTACACCTTC. As protein: CANLPTFGDGHGYTF.

This clonotype appeared many times. V and J are TRBV6-1 and TRBJ1-5; D not resolved. The germline V gene has CDR1 MNHNS and CDR2 SASEGT. CDR3 size: 17 residues. V was pared by 8 bases and J by 0 bases, with 20 bases between. The CDR3 loop is CASLEGATQYSNQPQHF. In DNA, the CDR3 is TGTGCCAGCCTCGAGGGTGCGACACAATATAGCAATCAGCCCCAGCATTTT.

The table lists this clonotype with a few counts. The rearrangement links TRBV5-1 to TRBJ2-7; D perhaps matches TRBD2 (6 bases). This CDR3 spans 13 amino acids. V lost 4 bases, J lost 6 bases, and 14 bases lay in between. Per the germline V gene, CDR1 is SGHRS and CDR2 is YFSETQ. The CDR3 loop is CASSPGVPGEQYF. DNA of the CDR3: TGCGCCAGCAGCCCGGGAGTCCCGGGCGAGCAGTACTTC.

This clonotype was seen once. A far larger clone is just one base off, so this is likely a read error. V usage is TRBV11-2 and J usage is TRBJ2-7; 7 bases are shared with TRBD2. Germline assignment: CDR1 SGHAT and CDR2 FQNNGV. V was clipped by 2 bases and J by 7 bases; unmatched bases: 11. This CDR3 region has 15 residues. The CDR3 region has the DNA TGTGCCAGCAGCTTATTAACTAGCGCGATGGATGAGCAGTACTTC. It codes for CASSLLTSAMDEQYF.

The J gene is TRBJ2-1, the V gene TRBV7-2, with D maybe TRBD2 (6 bases). Germline lookup yields CDR1 SGHTA and CDR2 FQGNSA. The CDR3 consists of 14 residues. Deletions cut 5 bases from V and 5 bases from J, with 13 bases between. CDR3 DNA sequence: TGTGCCAGCAGCCCGCTAGCGAGAGACAATGAGCAGTTCTTC. Amino acid sequence: CASSPLARDNEQFF.

The CDR3 is CATNIFGGTDTQYF. The CDR3 coding sequence is TGTGCCACCAACATCTTCGGGGGTACAGATACGCAGTATTTT. The genes are TRBV7-9 and TRBJ2-3; possibly TRBD2 for D (6 bases). V lost 10 bases and J 3 bases, leaving 17 bases between the germline ends. Germline CDR1 and CDR2: SEHNR and FQNEAQ (reference sequence). There are 14 residues in the CDR3.

V gene TRBV30 combines with J gene TRBJ2-2; D gene uncertain. CDR1 and CDR2 (germline): GTSNPN, SVGIG (reference sequence). V dropped 0 bases and J dropped 3 bases, with 8 bases sitting between them. The CDR3 sequence is 14 residues long. CDR3 in amino acids: CAWSVRADTGELFF. The CDR3 DNA sequence: TGTGCCTGGAGTGTCCGGGCTGACACCGGGGAGCTGTTTTTT.

The table lists this clonotype with a few counts. This rearrangement joins TRBV5-1 to TRBJ2-7, with D maybe TRBD2 (6 bases). The V gene's germline CDR1 is SGHRS and CDR2 YFSETQ. Trimming took off 7 bases at V and 0 bases at J, with 14 bases between the two ends. This CDR3 region has 14 residues. The CDR3 region has the DNA TGCGCCAGCGCGGAAGCGGGTAGCTCCTACGAGCAGTACTTC. It specifies CASAEAGSSYEQYF.

The J gene is TRBJ2-7, the V gene TRBV20-1, with 11 bases aligning to TRBD2. Germline V gene data show CDR1 as DFQATT and CDR2 as SNEGSKA (reference sequence). V lost 0 bases, J lost 4 bases, and 5 bases stayed unmatched. The CDR3 sequence is 15 residues long. CDR3 loop: CSARDWGLAAYEQYF. CDR3 bases: TGCAGTGCTAGAGATTGGGGACTAGCGGCGTACGAGCAGTACTTC.

The chain has TRBV29-1 and TRBJ2-1, with 10 bases matching TRBD2. Germline V CDR1 and CDR2: SQVTM, ANQGSEA. The CDR3 has 13 residues. The junction had 4 bases not matched to a gene; V was cut back by 7 bases and J by 4 bases. The CDR3 DNA sequence: TGCAGCGGAGGACTAGCGGTTTACAATGAGCAGTTCTTC. Its protein product is CSGGLAVYNEQFF.

The table lists this clonotype with many counts. This chain uses TRBV11-2 with TRBJ2-7; no clear D. The CDR3 is 14 residues long. Trimming removed 5 bases at V and 3 bases at J, with 14 bases between. Germline values: CDR1 SGHAT, CDR2 FQNNGV. CDR3 in amino acids: CASSLLGGYYEQYF. CDR3 nucleotide sequence: TGTGCCAGCAGCCTACTCGGTGGATACTACGAGCAGTACTTC. Full variable domain (rest looked up from reference TRBV11-2 and TRBJ2-7): EAGVAQSPRYKIIEKRQSVAFWCNPISGHATLYWYQQILGQGPKLLIQFQNNGVVDDSQLPKDRFSAERLKGVDSTLKIQPAKLEDSAVYLCASSLLGGYYEQYFGPGTRLTVT.

The rearrangement links TRBV30 to TRBJ2-5; 9 bases are a match to TRBD2. V dropped 1 base and J dropped 0; count of bases not matched to a gene: 3. Germline CDR1 is GTSNPN and CDR2 is SVGIG (reference sequence). The CDR3 is 15 amino acids. The CDR3 reads CAWSAAGGNQETQYF. The DNA of the CDR3 is TGTGCCTGGAGTGCCGCGGGAGGGAACCAAGAGACCCAGTACTTC.

This clonotype showed up just a few times. The rearrangement links TRBV2 to TRBJ1-3; D gene ambiguous. CDR1 and CDR2 from the germline V gene are SNHLY and FYNNEI. V was trimmed by 3 bases and J by 8 bases, leaving 8 bases between them. CDR3 size: 12 residues. DNA for the CDR3: TGTGCCAGCAGTGATTTGGATGACACCATATATTTT. This sequence encodes CASSDLDDTIYF.

The chain couples TRBV27 to TRBJ1-1; D may be TRBD1 (6 bases). Trimming cost V 6 bases and J 3 bases, with 14 bases left between them. There are 14 residues in the CDR3. Germline loops: CDR1 MNHEY, CDR2 SMNVEV (reference sequence). CDR3 sequence reads: CASSFIYRDTEAFF. CDR3 nucleotide sequence: TGTGCCAGCAGCTTCATTTACAGGGACACTGAAGCTTTCTTT.

There are a few counts of this clonotype. The rearrangement links TRBV20-1 to TRBJ2-5, with 8 bases matching TRBD2. The V gene's germline CDR1 is DFQATT and CDR2 SNEGSKA (reference sequence). The CDR3 is 17 amino acids. Trimming removed 2 bases from V and 1 base from J; junction bases left unmatched: 12. The CDR3, as DNA: TGCAGTGCTAGAAACCGGGAAGCGGGAGAAGTCCAAGAGACCCAGTACTTC. Its protein is CSARNREAGEVQETQYF.

The CDR3 coding sequence is TGTGCCAGCAGTGCAGCGGGAGTCCATGAGCAGTTCTTC. This gives the protein CASSAAGVHEQFF. The gene calls are TRBV28 and TRBJ2-1; 8 bases line up with TRBD2. Germline V gives CDR1 MDHEN, CDR2 SYDVKM. The CDR3 sequence is 13 residues long. Losses at the gene ends were 5 bases for V and 8 bases for J; bases not matched to a gene: 5.

This clonotype was observed at least ten times. The chain has TRBV14 and TRBJ2-7, with 7 bases lining up with TRBD2. The CDR3 length is 15 residues. V lost 1 base, J lost 0 bases, and 3 bases stayed unmatched. Per germline, CDR1 SGHDN and CDR2 FVKESK. CDR3 amino acids: CASSQAERDSYEQYF. The CDR3, as DNA: TGTGCCAGCAGCCAAGCTGAGCGGGACTCCTACGAGCAGTACTTC.

The chain links TRBV7-2 to TRBJ2-5; TRBD2 aligns across 12 bases. After removal of 5 bases from V and 5 bases from J, the junction contained 9 bases not matched to a gene. Germline lookup yields CDR1 SGHTA and CDR2 FQGNSA. This CDR3 is built from 16 residues. The CDR3 DNA reads TGTGCCAGCAGCGCGGGACTAGCGGGCGTAGGGGAGACCCAGTACTTC. Translation gives CASSAGLAGVGETQYF. The complete variable domain, with remaining parts taken from reference TRBV7-2 and TRBJ2-5, reads GAGVSQSPSNKVTEKGKDVELRCDPISGHTALYWYRQSLGQGLEFLIYFQGNSAPDKSGLPSDRFSAERTGGSVSTLTIQRTQQEDSAVYLCASSAGLAGVGETQYFGPGTRLLVL.

This clonotype was observed at least ten times. The chain links TRBV28 to TRBJ1-1; 7 nucleotides line up with TRBD1. This CDR3 spans 15 amino acids. Trimming removed 1 base from V and 1 base from J; junction bases left unmatched: 3. The germline CDR1 and CDR2 sequences are MDHEN and SYDVKM. The chain's CDR3 is CASSLSRGPNTEAFF. The CDR3 nucleotides read TGTGCCAGCAGTTTATCGAGGGGGCCGAACACTGAAGCTTTCTTT.

V is TRBV10-3 and J is TRBJ2-5; 9 nucleotides line up with TRBD1. The CDR3 is 12 amino acids. CDR1 and CDR2 from the germline V gene are ENHRY and SYGVKD. After removal of 8 bases from V and 5 bases from J, the junction contained 3 bases not matched to a gene. CDR3 nucleotides: TGTGCCATCGGGACAGGGTTTGAGACCCAGTACTTC. It specifies CAIGTGFETQYF.

The sample holds a few counts of this clonotype. V usage is TRBV19 and J usage is TRBJ1-1; D remains ambiguous. The CDR3 is 14 amino acids. The V end lost 7 bases, the J end lost 0 bases, and 12 bases lay between the germline ends. Germline V gene lookup returns CDR1 LNHDA and CDR2 SQIVND (reference sequence). The DNA for the CDR3 is TGTGCCAGTATCGGATTCACCTTGAACACTGAAGCTTTCTTT. Translation: CASIGFTLNTEAFF.